The 4 T cell receptor beta chains in this list originate from one sample, sequenced in a study of human T cells and chemical hapten exposure. MiXCR, applied by TCRdb to the RACE reads, yields one record per CDR3 protein. The profile shows under 90,000 distinct CDR3 sequences, roughly 8.6% of them singletons. Time point given: healthy volunteer bleed at 6 weeks. RNA extraction used unfractionated whole blood as the source of total RNA. The sequenced sample was whole blood. These receptors came from a male donor in good health. Some clones in this sample may be carry-over from other donors' samples.

The sample holds many counts of this clonotype. The genes are TRBV27 and TRBJ1-5; D call uncertain. Germline V gene sequence: CDR1 MNHEY, CDR2 SMNVEV (reference sequence). With 3 bases removed from V and 4 bases from J, the gap between germline ends came to 7 bases. The CDR3 spans 13 residues. As DNA, the CDR3 is TGTGCCAGCAGTTTCATGAGAAATCAGCCCCAGCATTTT. Protein: CASSFMRNQPQHF.

DNA for the CDR3: TGCAGTGCTAGAGCCGGGACGGGAACCAGCGGCTACACCTTC. Encoded protein: CSARAGTGTSGYTF. The V gene is TRBV20-1, the J gene TRBJ1-2; tentative D call: TRBD1 (5 bases). Germline values: CDR1 DFQATT, CDR2 SNEGSKA (reference sequence). V lost 1 base, J lost 8 bases, and 17 bases lay in between. This CDR3 region has 14 residues.

V gene TRBV5-4 combines with J gene TRBJ2-5; TRBD2 might be the D (6 bases). Trimming removed 9 bases from V and 3 bases from J, with 12 bases in between. The germline V gene has CDR1 SGHNT and CDR2 YYREEE (reference sequence). This CDR3 spans 12 amino acids. This CDR3 reads CAIRDFKETQYF. CDR3 nucleotides: TGTGCCATTCGGGACTTTAAAGAGACCCAGTACTTC. The variable domain in full, completed from reference TRBV5-4 and TRBJ2-5, reads ETGVTQSPTHLIKTRGQQVTLRCSSQSGHNTVSWYQQALGQGPQFIFQYYREEENGRGNFPPRFSGLQFPNYSSELNVNALELDDSALYLCAIRDFKETQYFGPGTRLLVL.

By proportion, this clonotype is medium-sized. J is TRBJ1-2 and V is TRBV5-5; 8 bases match TRBD1. Germline values: CDR1 SGHKS, CDR2 YYEKEE (reference sequence). This CDR3 is 14 amino acids long. The ends lost 0 bases at V and 7 bases at J; junction bases unmatched: 5. CDR3 bases: TGTGCCAGCAGCTTGGTGCAGGGGGCGGTTGGCTACACCTTC. It is translated as CASSLVQGAVGYTF. The full variable domain, in which reference TRBV5-5 and TRBJ1-2 provide the parts outside the CDR3, is DAGVTQSPTHLIKTRGQQVTLRCSPISGHKSVSWYQQVLGQGPQFIFQYYEKEERGRGNFPDRFSARQFPNYSSELNVNALLLGDSALYLCASSLVQGAVGYTFGSGTRLTVV.